One sample yielded the 5 T cell receptor beta chains listed below, sequenced in a study of CD8 T cells in ankylosing spondylitis. General study findings and limits: What seemed typical of ankylosing spondylitis blood was a TCR beta motif built from 8 or 9 highly homologous variants.

TCRdb reprocessed the 5' RACE reads with MiXCR, giving one entry per CDR3 protein. The sample lists a few hundred thousand distinct CDR3 sequences, 6.5% to 10% seen once, with roughly 14% in the top ten. These TCRs are of unknown antigen specificity. Material for sequencing was blood, either unsorted or a sorted T cell fraction (not recorded which). All receptors derive from a male donor with ankylosing spondylitis.

The V and J genes are TRBV7-3 and TRBJ2-1, with 11 positions matching TRBD2. The V segment lost 5 bases and the J segment 5 bases; nucleotides outside the gene matches: 5. The CDR3 length is 15 residues. Per the germline V gene, CDR1 is SGHTA and CDR2 is FQGTGA. CDR3 region: CASSPGLAGHNEQFF. The CDR3 nucleotides read TGTGCCAGCAGCCCCGGACTAGCGGGTCACAATGAGCAGTTCTTC.

J is TRBJ1-5 and V is TRBV12-3 or TRBV12-4; tentatively, D is TRBD1 (5 bases). Deletions cut 4 bases from V and 5 bases from J, with 18 bases between. The CDR3 contains 16 residues. DNA for the CDR3: TGTGCCAGCAGTTACGGTCGGGACGGATGGGATCAGCCCCAGCATTTT. Translated, it gives CASSYGRDGWDQPQHF.

This clonotype has at least ten counts. This rearrangement joins TRBV3-1 to TRBJ2-3; no reliable D call. In germline, CDR1 is LGHDT, CDR2 YNNKEL (reference sequence). This CDR3 spans 14 amino acids. The V end was cut by 2 bases, the J end by 0 bases, with 6 bases between. The CDR3 spells CASSQRVSTDTQYF. The CDR3 nucleotides read TGTGCCAGCAGCCAAAGAGTAAGCACAGATACGCAGTATTTT.

There are many counts of this clonotype. The rearrangement links TRBV29-1 to TRBJ2-1, with TRBD1 matching over 8 bases. The CDR3 is 16 residues long. The germline V gene encodes CDR1 SQVTM and CDR2 ANQGSEA. The J segment lost 4 bases and the V segment lost 0 bases, leaving 8 bases of the junction unmatched. This CDR3 reads CSVEDLTGGSYNEQFF. CDR3 sequence (DNA): TGCAGCGTTGAAGACCTTACAGGGGGTTCTTACAATGAGCAGTTCTTC.

Many counts were recorded for this clonotype. The rearrangement uses TRBV5-1 and TRBJ1-1, with D tentatively TRBD1 (6 bases). The length of the CDR3 is 17 residues. The V end was cut by 0 bases, the J end by 4 bases, with 19 bases between. CDR1 is SGHRS and CDR2 is YFSETQ in the germline V gene. The CDR3 loop reads CASSLVYRVGPSTEAFF. CDR3 sequence (DNA): TGCGCCAGCAGCTTGGTGTACAGGGTAGGGCCCAGCACTGAAGCTTTCTTT. Filled out from reference TRBV5-1 and TRBJ1-1, the complete variable domain reads KAGVTQTPRYLIKTRGQQVTLSCSPISGHRSVSWYQQTPGQGLQFLFEYFSETQRNKGNFPGRFSGRQFSNSRSEMNVSTLELGDSALYLCASSLVYRVGPSTEAFFGQGTRLTVV.